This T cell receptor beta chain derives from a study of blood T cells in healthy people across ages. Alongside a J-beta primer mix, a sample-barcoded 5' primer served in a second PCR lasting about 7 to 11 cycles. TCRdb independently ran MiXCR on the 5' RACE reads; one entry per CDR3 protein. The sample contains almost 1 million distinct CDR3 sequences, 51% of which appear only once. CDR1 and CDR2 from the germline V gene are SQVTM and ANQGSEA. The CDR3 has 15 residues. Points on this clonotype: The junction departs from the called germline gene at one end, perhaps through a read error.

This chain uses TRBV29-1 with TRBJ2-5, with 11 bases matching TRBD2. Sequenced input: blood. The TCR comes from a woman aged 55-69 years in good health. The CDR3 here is CSVASGRSLQETRYF. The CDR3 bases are TGCAGCGTCGCTAGCGGGAGGAGTCTCCAAGAGACCCGGTACTTC.